This passage covers 32 T cell receptor delta chains from one sample sequenced in a study of gamma-delta T cells after stem cell transplantation. TCRdb applied CATT to the RT-PCR reads for clone calling. The sample holds over 9,000 delta-chain clones, 38% seen once. The sequencing sample was made of gamma-delta T cells. The receptors come from a human donor. It is not recorded whose cells these are; they may come from a transplant donor.

The gene calls are TRDV1 and TRDJ1, with TRDD3 identical over 11 bases. The CDR3 has 19 amino acids. The V segment lost 4 bases and the J segment 0 bases; nucleotides outside the gene matches: 13. Germline-derived CDR1 and CDR2 are TSWWSYY and QGS. The CDR3 nucleotides read TGTGCTCTTGGGGCCCGGGTGCCTTACTGGGGGATATACACCGATAAACTCATCTTT. Amino acid sequence: CALGARVPYWGIYTDKLIF.

V and J are TRDV1 and TRDJ2; 13 bases are shared with TRDD3. Germline CDR1 and CDR2: TSWWSYY and QGS. With 2 bases clipped from V and 0 bases from J, the junction kept 15 bases outside the gene matches. The CDR3 length is 22 residues. The CDR3 coding sequence is TGTGCTCTTGGGGAATTTTCCCAAACTGGGGGATACGTTCCCTCTTTGACAGCACAACTCTTCTTT. Its protein product is CALGEFSQTGGYVPSLTAQLFF.

A word on this clone: This may arise from a read error, as a much more abundant clone is one base away. The rearrangement uses TRDV2 and TRDJ2; 7 bases match TRDD3. Trimming removed 1 base from V and 0 bases from J; junction bases left unmatched: 16. CDR3 length: 20 residues. From germline, CDR1 is GEAIGNYY and CDR2 EKD. CDR3 bases: TGTGCCTGTGACACACCAGGTTGGGGGAGAGCCTCCTCTTTGACAGCACAACTCTTCTTT. Translating it yields CACDTPGWGRASSLTAQLFF.

This clone has only a few counts. The chain uses TRDV1 and TRDJ1, with TRDD3 as a possible D gene (6 bases). V was cut by 6 bases and J by 0 bases, with 17 bases left in between. The CDR3 length is 16 residues. Germline values: CDR1 TSWWSYY, CDR2 QGS. The DNA for the CDR3 is TGTGCTCTTGGCCCCGGGGGGACCTATTACACCGATAAACTCATCTTT. Encoded protein: CALGPGGTYYTDKLIF.

As concerns this clone: One end of the junction does not line up with germline, which may come from a read error. In the same sample, other DNA sequences code for this CDR3. V and J are TRDV2 and TRDJ3, with D maybe TRDD3 (5 bases). The germline V gene encodes CDR1 GEAIGNYY and CDR2 EKD. The CDR3 is made up of 18 amino acids. The CDR3 DNA reads TGTGCCTGTGACCCCTCACTTCGACTATCCTGGGACACTCGACAGATGTTTTTC. As protein: CACDPSLRLSWDTRQMFF.

This sequence joins TRDV1 and TRDJ1; 9 bases map to TRDD3. This CDR3 has 17 amino acids. Germline V gene lookup returns CDR1 TSWWSYY and CDR2 QGS. The trim removed 2 bases at V and 4 bases at J, leaving 11 bases unmatched. The CDR3 is CALGEDENWGTLDKLIF. CDR3 nucleotide sequence: TGTGCTCTTGGGGAAGACGAGAACTGGGGGACCCTCGATAAACTCATCTTT.

This clone was seen a few times. The J gene is TRDJ1, the V gene TRDV3; D is ambiguous. CDR1 is TVYSNPD and CDR2 is GDNSRS in the germline V gene (reference sequence). Trimming stripped 1 base from V and 0 bases from J, with 15 bases between. The CDR3 extends over 15 amino acids. This chain's CDR3 is CAFTPSFLYTDKLIF. Written as DNA, the CDR3 is TGTGCCTTTACTCCCTCTTTTCTGTACACCGATAAACTCATCTTT.

A word on this clone: One end of the junction does not line up with germline, which may come from a read error. This rearrangement joins TRDV3 to TRDJ1; 13 bases align to TRDD3. Germline V gene lookup returns CDR1 TVYSNPD and CDR2 GDNSRS (reference sequence). The CDR3 covers 19 residues. This chain's CDR3 is CASPVALILGDTGTDKPIF. DNA for the CDR3: TGTGCCTCCCCGGTAGCCTTAATACTGGGGGATACGGGAACCGATAAACCCATCTTT. Together with reference TRDV3 and TRDJ1, the CDR3 gives the full variable domain: CDKVTQSSPDQTVASGSEVVLLCTYDTVYSNPDLFWYRIRPDYSFQFVFYGDNSRSEGADFTQGRFSVKHILTQKAFHLVISPVRTEDSATYYCASPVALILGDTGTDKPIFGKGTRVTVEP.

This clone qualifies as medium-sized (0.01 to 0.1%). The same CDR3 also results from other DNA sequences found in this sample. The V gene is TRDV3, the J gene TRDJ1, with TRDD3 identical over 8 bases. The CDR3 sequence is 17 residues long. Germline lookup yields CDR1 TVYSNPD and CDR2 GDNSRS (reference sequence). The ends lost 0 bases at V and 8 bases at J; junction bases unmatched: 20. The DNA for the CDR3 is TGTGCCTTTAGACGTAGGCCTTCTTCTGGGGGACAAATCAAACTCATCTTT. It yields the protein CAFRRRPSSGGQIKLIF.

Comments on this clone: A junction boundary mismatches the germline segment, possibly from a read error. The chain recombines TRDV1 with TRDJ1, with D possibly being TRDD2 or TRDD3 (7 bases each). This CDR3 spans 24 amino acids. In germline, CDR1 is TSWWSYY, CDR2 QGS. Here the CDR3 reads CAIGELPSSGSTGVRRPHTDKLIF. The CDR3 region has the DNA TGTGCTATTGGGGAACTACCTTCCTCCGGCAGTACTGGGGTGAGACGACCCCACACCGATAAACTCATCTTT.

This chain joins TRDV1 and TRDJ1; D unresolved. The germline gives CDR1 TSWWSYY, CDR2 QGS. Trimming cost V 2 bases and J 0 bases, with 13 bases left between them. The CDR3 spans 16 residues. The CDR3 region is CALGEFRRKYTDKLIF. The CDR3 DNA reads as TGTGCTCTTGGGGAATTCCGGAGGAAGTACACCGATAAACTCATCTTT.

This clone was seen a handful of times. V is TRDV3 and J is TRDJ3, with 13 bases identical to TRDD3. This CDR3 contains 24 residues. Trimming at V came to 2 bases and at J to 2 bases, leaving 24 bases not matched to a gene. The germline V gene has CDR1 TVYSNPD and CDR2 GDNSRS (reference sequence). CDR3 sequence: CAFRGYRSLTGGYAGPWDTRQMFF. The CDR3, as DNA: TGTGCCTTTCGGGGCTACCGTTCCCTCACTGGGGGATACGCGGGCCCCTGGGACACCCGACAGATGTTTTTC.

This clone is medium-sized in the sample. This specimen includes other DNA sequences encoding the same CDR3. This chain connects TRDV2 to TRDJ1; 9 bases align to TRDD3. The CDR3 is 18 amino acids. The germline V gene has CDR1 GEAIGNYY and CDR2 EKD. V gave up 1 base and J gave up 4 bases; unmatched junction bases: 15. CDR3 nucleotides: TGTGCCTGTGACACAGACTACTGGGGGACTATGTGGGTCGATAAACTCATCTTT. This codes for CACDTDYWGTMWVDKLIF.

This clone was counted a few times. This chain uses TRDV1 with TRDJ1; 13 bases are shared with TRDD3. The germline gives CDR1 TSWWSYY, CDR2 QGS. Trimming took 1 base from V and 3 from J; bases not matched to a gene: 14. This CDR3 comprises 20 residues. The CDR3 spells CALGERNPYWGIRSPDKLIF. The CDR3 region has the DNA TGTGCTCTTGGGGAACGAAATCCGTACTGGGGGATACGAAGTCCCGATAAACTCATCTTT.

The genes are TRDV1 and TRDJ1, with 8 bases matching TRDD3. Per germline, CDR1 TSWWSYY and CDR2 QGS. The CDR3 contains 18 residues. Trimming removed 1 base from V and 0 bases from J; junction bases left unmatched: 10. CDR3 region: CALGEPVLGVPYTDKLIF. CDR3 nucleotides: TGTGCTCTTGGGGAACCTGTACTGGGGGTCCCCTACACCGATAAACTCATCTTT.

The gene calls are TRDV2 and TRDJ3, with TRDD3 matching 11 bases. Germline V lookup: CDR1 GEAIGNYY, CDR2 EKD. The CDR3 runs 21 residues. The ends lost 3 bases at V and 0 bases at J; junction bases unmatched: 12. The CDR3: CACDSLLGDILSSWDTRQMFF. The CDR3 DNA reads TGTGCCTGTGACTCCTTACTGGGGGATATCCTAAGCTCCTGGGACACCCGACAGATGTTTTTC.

This clone was seen more than once but under ten times. Other DNA sequences from this sample encode an identical CDR3 as well. The V gene is TRAV29/DV5, the J gene TRDJ1; 8 bases fit TRDD3. The CDR3 is 18 residues long. CDR1 and CDR2 from the germline V gene are NSMFDY and ISSIKDK. Losses at the gene ends were 1 base for V and 0 bases for J; bases not matched to a gene: 14. CDR3 bases: TGTGCAGCAAGCCCCGGAACTGGGGGCCGACTTTACACCGATAAACTCATCTTT. Amino acid sequence: CAASPGTGGRLYTDKLIF. Looking up the rest from reference TRAV29/DV5 and TRDJ1 gives the full variable domain: DQQVKQNSPSLSVQEGRISILNCDYTNSMFDYFLWYKKYPAEGPTFLISISSIKDKNEDGRFTVFLNKSAKHLSLHIVPSQPGDSAVYFCAASPGTGGRLYTDKLIFGKGTRVTVEP.

This clone is classed as medium-sized. The CDR3 DNA is TGTGCCTGTGACACGGTTCCTTTACTGGGGGATACAACGCACCCAAGCTCCTGGGACACCCGACAGATGTTTTTC. This translates into CACDTVPLLGDTTHPSSWDTRQMFF. The chain couples TRDV2 to TRDJ3; 12 nucleotides agree with TRDD3. Germline V CDR1 and CDR2: GEAIGNYY, EKD. The V gene end was trimmed by 1 base and the J gene end by 0 bases; junction bases not matched to a gene: 21. The CDR3 sequence is 25 residues long.

The sample holds a few counts of this clone. The chain uses TRAV29/DV5 and TRDJ3, with a tentative D call TRDD1 (5 bases). The CDR3 sequence is 17 residues long. V was shortened by 0 bases and J by 3 bases, with 13 bases between the two germline ends. Germline assignment: CDR1 NSMFDY and CDR2 ISSIKDK. The CDR3 here is CAASAKLGRWDTRQMFF. The CDR3 bases are TGTGCAGCAAGCGCGAAATTGGGACGCTGGGACACCCGACAGATGTTTTTC.

The chain carries TRDV2 and TRDJ1; TRDD3 is a possible D gene (6 bases). Trimming removed 0 bases from V and 3 bases from J, with 19 bases in between. The CDR3 consists of 17 residues. Per germline, CDR1 GEAIGNYY and CDR2 EKD. In DNA form, the CDR3 reads TGTGCCTGTGACACCGAAAAGTGGGGGCTGGCCGCCGATAAACTCATCTTT. Translation: CACDTEKWGLAADKLIF.

The genes are TRDV2 and TRDJ1; 9 bases align to TRDD3. Germline V gene sequence: CDR1 GEAIGNYY, CDR2 EKD. The V segment lost 4 bases and the J segment 1 base; nucleotides outside the gene matches: 30. There are 23 residues in the CDR3. Here the CDR3 reads CACEAPEVPYWGRRSPSTDKLIF. Written as DNA, the CDR3 is TGTGCCTGTGAGGCCCCGGAGGTCCCTTACTGGGGGAGACGCTCCCCGAGCACCGATAAACTCATCTTT.

The J gene is TRDJ1, the V gene TRDV1, with D tentatively TRDD2 or TRDD3 (6 bases each). The CDR3 consists of 22 residues. Germline CDR1 and CDR2: TSWWSYY and QGS. V shed 0 bases and J shed 6 bases, with 35 bases lying between them. CDR3 coding DNA: TGTGCTCTTGGGGAACTGCGCCTTCTTCCTTTTAGGGTGGGGGCTCCAGTCAATAAACTCATCTTT. Encoded protein: CALGELRLLPFRVGAPVNKLIF.

The sample holds a few counts of this clone. The V gene is TRDV1, the J gene TRDJ1; no reliable D call. Germline CDR1 and CDR2: TSWWSYY and QGS. The V end was cut by 2 bases, the J end by 1 base, with 23 bases between. The CDR3 extends over 19 amino acids. The chain's CDR3 is CALGEKNLQPSPSTDKLIF. Written as DNA, the CDR3 is TGTGCTCTTGGGGAAAAGAACCTCCAACCCTCGCCATCCACCGATAAACTCATCTTT.

The chain combines TRDV2 with TRDJ1; no definite D call. The length of the CDR3 is 15 residues. CDR1 and CDR2 from the germline V gene are GEAIGNYY and EKD. With 0 bases removed from V and 2 bases from J, the gap between germline ends came to 12 bases. The CDR3 sequence: CACDTGLFGTDKLIF. The DNA of the CDR3 is TGTGCCTGTGACACCGGACTGTTTGGAACCGATAAACTCATCTTT.

This clone has more than one count but fewer than ten. The chain has TRDV1 and TRDJ1; 9 positions match TRDD3. Trimming at V came to 9 bases and at J to 0 bases, leaving 17 bases not matched to a gene. The CDR3 is made up of 18 amino acids. Germline V CDR1 and CDR2: TSWWSYY, QGS. The CDR3 DNA reads TGTGCTCTACCTGCCGGGGGGGGATACCGCACTTACACCGATAAACTCATCTTT. Its protein is CALPAGGGYRTYTDKLIF.

This sequence joins TRDV1 and TRDJ1; 8 bases match TRDD3. From germline, CDR1 is TSWWSYY and CDR2 QGS. There are 22 residues in the CDR3. Trimming at V came to 2 bases and at J to 5 bases, leaving 28 bases not matched to a gene. The DNA for the CDR3 is TGTGCTCTTGGGGAAATCCTCCCTACCTGTACTGGGGGTCTCAAGGGAGGAGATAAACTCATCTTT. Protein sequence: CALGEILPTCTGGLKGGDKLIF.

This clone was observed a few times. The sample holds other DNA sequences that translate to the same CDR3. CDR3 sequence (DNA): TGTGCTCTTGGGGTCCGGCCTTTCCGGAAATGGGGGCCAAATTTGACAGCACAACTCTTCTTT. Translated: CALGVRPFRKWGPNLTAQLFF. V and J are TRDV1 and TRDJ2; weak D call: TRDD3 (6 bases). There are 21 residues in the CDR3. Germline V gives CDR1 TSWWSYY, CDR2 QGS. Deletions cut 4 bases from V and 1 base from J, with 28 bases between.

This clone has a handful of counts. The rearrangement links TRDV1 to TRDJ1; 9 positions agree with TRDD3. V trimming: 0 bases; J trimming: 0 bases; junction bases outside the gene matches: 35. CDR1 is TSWWSYY, CDR2 QGS, per germline. This CDR3 region has 27 residues. CDR3 coding DNA: TGTGCTCTTGGGGAACTGCCCCGTTTCATCCGAGAGTACTGGGGGACGTACCCCTCAGCGTACACCGATAAACTCATCTTT. Its protein is CALGELPRFIREYWGTYPSAYTDKLIF.

As concerns this clone: A junction end diverges from the germline sequence, so it may reflect a read error. The chain combines TRDV3 with TRDJ1; D is undetermined. Germline lookup yields CDR1 TVYSNPD and CDR2 GDNSRS (reference sequence). The CDR3 length is 12 residues. CDR3 sequence: CAFWLTYDNLIF. As DNA, the CDR3 is TGTGCCTTTTGGTTGACGTACGATAACCTCATCTTT.

This clone was recorded a few times. The V and J genes are TRDV3 and TRDJ1; 10 bases agree with TRDD3. Germline CDR1 and CDR2: TVYSNPD and GDNSRS (reference sequence). This CDR3 is 18 amino acids long. V dropped 3 bases and J dropped 2; count of bases not matched to a gene: 18. The CDR3 is CAFETLGDLGIGTDKLIF. CDR3 sequence (DNA): TGTGCCTTCGAAACACTGGGGGATCTGGGGATAGGTACCGATAAACTCATCTTT.

Only a few counts were recorded for this clone. This chain links TRDV1 with TRDJ1, with 11 nucleotides matching TRDD3. The CDR3 extends over 19 amino acids. Germline trimming cut 0 bases from V and 0 bases from J; bases unmatched to any gene: 9. CDR1 and CDR2 from the germline V gene are TSWWSYY and QGS. The CDR3 sequence: CALGELRLWGIPNTDKLIF. The DNA for the CDR3 is TGTGCTCTTGGGGAACTAAGGCTCTGGGGGATACCGAACACCGATAAACTCATCTTT.

The rearrangement joins TRDV1 to TRDJ1; 12 bases match TRDD3. Germline CDR1 TSWWSYY, CDR2 QGS. The V gene end was trimmed by 0 bases and the J gene end by 0 bases; junction bases not matched to a gene: 20. This CDR3 is built from 23 residues. The CDR3 DNA reads TGTGCTCTTGGGGAACTCGACTTCGGCCTTACTTACTGGGGGATACCCCACACCGATAAACTCATCTTT. It yields the protein CALGELDFGLTYWGIPHTDKLIF.